This TCR beta chain was captured by sequencing in a study of human CD4 T cells and Enterobacteriaceae (TCRdb year 2020). What the work shows at the level of the full study, not this receptor alone: Ex vivo, broadly cross-reactive clonotypes appeared more expanded than specific ones, with about 55% of the 19 and 21 of 34 in the top 5%. The reactivity of ex vivo clonotypes was inferred solely by matching the nucleotide sequences of those clonotypes to CFSE-low cultures from the same donors.

The ex vivo total memory CD4+ samples were sequenced at deep level, which gave a detection sensitivity of one cell in 200,000. The QIAamp DNA Micro Kit was used to extract genomic DNA from cell pellets, and spectrophotometry was used to check the quantity and purity of the genomic DNA. Amplification of TCR Vbeta CDR3 regions was performed with the immunoSEQ multiplex PCR assay. Sequencing of amplicons was performed on the Illumina HiSeq platform. The retrieved sequences were 87 nucleotides long and included the CDR3 region. In the original analysis: Each unique productive TCR Vbeta nucleotide sequence counted as a clonotype and was quantified by productive template frequency from ImmunoSEQ Analyzer V3.0. Expanded clonotypes were defined by a threshold at the top 5th percentile of each frequency-ranked repertoire. Repertoire overlap was computed as Chao-Jaccard with the R package fossil and visualized by nonmetric multidimensional scaling with the R package MASS. Imported from immuneACCESS, the table was reduced by TCRdb to in-frame sequences with V and J called. These copies leave out some clones; in studies compared against another copy, an unresolved V gene accounts for under half, and the cause of the remainder is not known. V and J calls and clone size are copied from that table; D and trimming were computed from the DNA. The table for this sample lists about 26,000 clones; around 80% of them were counted only once. Around 0.88% of the sample rests with the top ten.

Memory CD4+ T cells, defined as all CD4+ cells other than CD45RA+CCR7+CD95- naive cells, were FACS-sorted on a FACSAria III to a purity of over 95%. Blood from healthy donors came from blood donation centers in Switzerland. Positive selection with CD4 and CD14 magnetic microbeads was used to enrich total CD4+ T cells and monocytes. Before sorting, CD8+, CD14+, CD16+, CD56+, CD19+ and CD25-bright cells were excluded. In a couple of blood donors, total memory CD4+ T cells were sequenced directly ex vivo to assess in vivo expansion of bacteria-reactive clonotypes. Isolation of peripheral blood mononuclear cells from donor blood was performed with Ficoll-Paque Plus. From a lookup of the germline V gene, CDR1 and CDR2 are LGHNA and YNFKEQ. Measured from the cysteine to the phenylalanine, the CDR3 is 17 residues long. Here the CDR3 DNA is all that survives: 51 bases in frame from base 1. Trimming removed 0 bases from V and 0 bases from J, leaving 13 bases between the germline ends.

Comments on this clone: Which antigen it targets is not known. No base quality information exists; no much larger clone differs at one position.

The chain is assembled from TRBV4-2 and TRBJ2-3; the D gene identity is not certain. What was sequenced was memory CD4+ T cells from blood. The intended sense of this specimen's cell subset or site label: total memory CD4 T cells sorted directly ex vivo, unstimulated. This sequence originates from a human donor in good health. CDR3 loop: CASSQDAARASTDTQYF. Read as DNA, the sequence is TGTGCCAGCAGCCAAGATGCGGCTCGGGCGAGCACAGATACGCAGTATTTT.